Listed below are T cell receptor beta chains from one sample, sequenced in a study of response to subunit inactivated influenza vaccine. MiXCR, applied by TCRdb to the RT-PCR reads, yields one record per CDR3 protein. Among fewer than 400,000 distinct CDR3 sequences listed, about a fifth were seen once. Source: PBMCs from blood, taken 21 months after vaccination. The origin of the receptors is a man in his fifties or sixties who received an inactivated influenza vaccine. CDR3s include the opening cysteine and the closing phenylalanine or tryptophan. D genes are given only for firm matches. For some rows the clone size is stated as once, few or many, or as a class when expanded; others skip it.

NA,TRBJ2-3,TRBV4-1,NA,16,CASSQVSRLAADTQYF,TGCGCCAGCAGCCAAGTTTCCCGCCTAGCCGCTGATACGCAGTATTTT
NA,TRBJ2-1,TRBV3-1,NA,15,CASSQEMPSNNEQFF,TGTGCCAGCAGCCAAGAAATGCCTAGCAACAATGAGCAGTTCTTC
NA,TRBJ1-5,TRBV6-2/TRBV6-3,few,15,CASSYSVRRGQPQHF,TGTGCCAGCAGTTACTCGGTGCGCAGGGGTCAGCCCCAGCATTTT
NA,TRBJ2-1,TRBV6-6,few,12,CASSSIQWEQFF,TGTGCCAGCAGTTCAATACAATGGGAGCAGTTCTTC
NA,TRBJ1-2,TRBV7-9,few,12,CASSLVFYGYTF,TGTGCCAGCAGCTTAGTGTTCTATGGCTACACCTTC
NA,TRBJ2-1,TRBV28,few,17,CASSYLMLGGIYNEQFF,TGTGCCAGCAGTTACCTTATGCTCGGCGGGATATACAATGAGCAGTTCTTC
TRBD1,TRBJ2-1,TRBV5-1,few,16,CASSPQAGTVNNEQFF,TGCGCCAGCAGCCCTCAGGCCGGGACAGTCAACAATGAGCAGTTCTTC
TRBD1,TRBJ2-1,TRBV20-1,few,16,CSARTGGSGYGNEQFF,TGCAGTGCGAGAACAGGGGGCTCCGGGTATGGGAATGAGCAGTTCTTC
TRBD2,TRBJ2-5,TRBV5-1,few,13,CASSFGGGETQYF,TGCGCCAGCAGCTTCGGCGGGGGAGAGACCCAGTACTTC
NA,TRBJ1-2,TRBV4-2,few,14,CASSQDPRSYGYTF,TGTGCCAGCAGCCAAGATCCCCGGTCCTATGGCTACACCTTC
NA,TRBJ1-4,TRBV7-9,NA,11,CASSSVGKLFF,TGTGCCAGCAGCTCAGTCGGGAAACTGTTTTTT
NA,TRBJ2-2,TRBV6-2/TRBV6-3,NA,14,CASSYHVRAGELFF,TGTGCCAGCAGTTACCACGTTCGAGCGGGGGAGCTGTTTTTT
NA,TRBJ2-4,TRBV28,NA,16,CASSPGVNLAKNIQYF,TGTGCCAGCAGCCCGGGGGTTAACCTAGCCAAAAACATTCAGTACTTC
TRBD1,TRBJ2-1,TRBV5-5,many,16,CASSWGPDRAMNEQFF,TGTGCCAGCAGCTGGGGCCCGGACAGGGCGATGAATGAGCAGTTCTTC
NA,TRBJ1-5,TRBV7-6,NA,17,CASSLASRGNGGRPQHF,TGTGCCAGCAGCTTAGCGTCGCGCGGGAATGGGGGGCGGCCCCAGCATTTT
TRBD1,TRBJ1-1,TRBV5-4,NA,15,CASSEDRGRGTEAFF,TGTGCCAGCAGCGAAGACAGGGGGCGGGGCACTGAAGCTTTCTTT
NA,TRBJ1-3,TRBV12-3/TRBV12-4,NA,14,CASRLATSGNTIYF,TGTGCCAGCAGACTCGCGACATCTGGAAACACCATATATTTT
NA,TRBJ2-7,TRBV20-1,NA,12,CSARDPEGEQYF,TGCAGTGCTAGAGACCCTGAGGGCGAGCAGTACTTC
NA,TRBJ2-1,TRBV29-1,NA,16,CSVEDQGTFAYNEQFF,TGCAGCGTTGAAGATCAAGGTACCTTCGCCTACAATGAGCAGTTCTTC
NA,TRBJ2-7,TRBV6-2/TRBV6-3,NA,13,CASSDRLTYEQYF,TGTGCCTCCTCCGATCGTTTGACCTACGAGCAGTACTTC
TRBD2,TRBJ2-7,TRBV7-6,NA,15,CASSLEAGGIYEQYF,TGTGCCAGCAGCTTAGAGGCGGGAGGGATCTACGAGCAGTACTTC
TRBD1,TRBJ2-1,TRBV7-2,few,13,CASSGQGWNEQFF,TGTGCCAGCAGCGGACAGGGCTGGAATGAGCAGTTCTTC
NA,TRBJ1-6,TRBV3-1,NA,14,CASSHRDTYPPLHF,TGTGCCAGCAGCCACCGGGACACCTACCCACCCCTCCACTTT
NA,TRBJ2-1,TRBV20-1,NA,13,CSASITGDNEQFF,TGCAGTGCTAGTATAACGGGAGACAATGAGCAGTTCTTC
TRBD1,TRBJ1-4,TRBV20-1,NA,15,CSARNAGGPNEKLFF,TGCAGTGCTAGAAACGCAGGGGGACCTAATGAAAAACTGTTTTTT
NA,TRBJ1-1,TRBV29-1,few,14,CSVERRQMNTEAFF,TGCAGCGTTGAGAGACGTCAGATGAACACTGAAGCTTTCTTT
NA,TRBJ2-5,TRBV4-3,few,14,CASSQETDQETQYF,TGCGCCAGCAGCCAAGAGACAGACCAAGAGACCCAGTACTTC
NA,TRBJ2-3,TRBV20-1,NA,13,CSASSIGLNTQYF,TGCAGTGCTAGCTCAATCGGGTTGAATACGCAGTATTTT
TRBD2,TRBJ2-1,TRBV4-3,NA,17,CASSQGNSGRASNEQFF,TGCGCCAGCAGCCAAGGAAATAGCGGGAGGGCCTCCAATGAGCAGTTCTTC
NA,TRBJ1-6,TRBV11-2,few,13,CASSLHSLSPLHF,TGTGCCAGCAGCTTACACAGCCTTTCACCCCTCCACTTT
NA,TRBJ1-2,TRBV5-1,many,12,CASSSPGDGYTF,TGCGCCAGCAGCTCGCCTGGGGATGGCTACACCTTC
NA,TRBJ1-2,TRBV5-6,many,13,CASSSWAHYGYTF,TGTGCCAGCAGCTCATGGGCGCACTATGGCTACACCTTC
TRBD1,TRBJ2-5,TRBV5-1,few,18,CASRRRGRGQGRQETQYF,TGCGCCAGCAGACGTAGAGGACGGGGACAGGGGCGACAAGAGACCCAGTACTTC
TRBD2,TRBJ2-1,TRBV5-1,NA,16,CASSLATSGGLDEQFF,TGCGCCAGCAGCTTGGCCACTAGCGGGGGCCTCGATGAGCAGTTCTTC
TRBD1,TRBJ2-5,TRBV12-3/TRBV12-4,NA,15,CASRAQGQGGETQYF,TGTGCCAGCAGGGCCCAGGGACAGGGTGGAGAGACCCAGTACTTC
NA,TRBJ1-3,TRBV7-2,NA,14,CASSSGQPGNTIYF,TGTGCCAGCAGCTCCGGACAGCCTGGAAACACCATATATTTT
NA,TRBJ1-2,TRBV6-2/TRBV6-3,NA,17,CASSYPSGRPARNGYTF,TGTGCCAGCAGTTACCCTTCAGGCCGTCCTGCCCGAAATGGCTACACCTTC
NA,TRBJ1-2,TRBV12-3/TRBV12-4,many,13,CASSLGFRGGYTF,TGTGCCAGCAGTTTAGGCTTCCGGGGTGGCTACACCTTC
TRBD2,TRBJ2-1,TRBV20-1,few,17,CSASGLAGGIYYNEQFF,TGCAGTGCATCCGGACTAGCGGGGGGCATATACTACAATGAGCAGTTCTTC
NA,TRBJ1-2,TRBV2,few,16,CASSEGGLRANYGYTF,TGTGCCAGCAGTGAAGGGGGACTCAGAGCTAACTATGGCTACACCTTC
NA,TRBJ2-1,TRBV20-1,NA,15,CSARWRTGLNNEQFF,TGCAGTGCTAGGTGGAGAACGGGGCTAAACAATGAGCAGTTCTTC
NA,TRBJ2-1,TRBV7-7,few,15,CASSLGVVGYNEQFF,TGTGCCAGCAGCTTAGGAGTAGTTGGGTACAATGAGCAGTTCTTC
NA,TRBJ2-6,TRBV20-1,few,14,CSARNPSGANVLTF,TGCAGTGCTAGGAACCCCTCTGGGGCCAACGTCCTGACTTTC
TRBD1,TRBJ1-5,TRBV7-9,few,14,CASSFGQGAQPQHF,TGTGCCAGCAGCTTTGGACAGGGGGCTCAGCCCCAGCATTTT
TRBD1,TRBJ1-2,TRBV11-1,NA,20,CASSLVSLWDREPPNYGYTF,TGTGCCAGCAGCTTAGTAAGCCTTTGGGACAGGGAACCGCCTAACTATGGCTACACCTTC
NA,TRBJ1-6,TRBV20-1,few,16,CSARDVRGGLNSPLHF,TGCAGTGCTAGAGATGTGAGGGGCGGACTCAATTCACCCCTCCACTTT